What follows are 8 T cell receptor beta chains derived from one specimen sequenced in a study of cytomegalovirus exposure and HLA in healthy donors. Amplification used 60 Vbeta primers and 13 Jbeta primers. The protocol was immunoSEQ multiplex PCR, while the TCRdb copy is restricted to in-frame clones and leaves out a portion. The sample records 80,000 or so clones, approximately 75% being singletons. Material: PBMCs. Source of these receptors: a woman aged 40 to 50 in good health and CMV-seronegative.

V gene TRBV25-1 combines with J gene TRBJ2-7, with D maybe TRBD2 (5 bases). This CDR3 contains 15 residues. The V gene's germline CDR1 is MGHDK and CDR2 SYGVNS. V lost 0 bases to trimming and J lost 4 bases, with 13 bases between them. CDR3 sequence (DNA): TGTGCCAGCAGTGAATATGCAGGCTCGGGATACGAGCAGTACTTC. It yields the protein CASSEYAGSGYEQYF.

This chain uses TRBV7-3 with TRBJ1-6, with TRBD1 as a possible D gene (5 bases). V gave up 3 bases and J gave up 5 bases, with 8 bases separating them. Germline-derived CDR1 and CDR2 are SGHTA and FQGTGA. This CDR3 is 14 amino acids long. CDR3 sequence: CASSFGGDNSPLHF. The CDR3, as DNA: TGTGCCAGCAGCTTCGGAGGGGATAATTCACCCCTCCACTTT.

This chain joins TRBV5-4 and TRBJ1-1; TRBD1 might be the D (6 bases). The CDR3 contains 14 residues. Germline lookup yields CDR1 SGHNT and CDR2 YYREEE (reference sequence). V lost 5 bases and J 4 bases, leaving 15 bases between the germline ends. The chain's CDR3 is CASREGKGGTEAFF. DNA for the CDR3: TGTGCCAGCAGAGAGGGCAAAGGGGGCACTGAAGCTTTCTTT.

The V call is TRBV5-1, the J call TRBJ2-7; 7 bases align to TRBD2. Trimming cost V 4 bases and J 6 bases; bases outside gene matches: 10. The CDR3 runs 14 residues. Germline CDR1 is SGHRS and CDR2 is YFSETQ. The CDR3 DNA sequence: TGCGCCAGCAGCCCAGCACCGACGGGAGGCGAGCAGTACTTC. This sequence encodes CASSPAPTGGEQYF.

The rearrangement joins TRBV10-2 to TRBJ2-7, with no clear D. Trimming took off 2 bases at V and 3 bases at J, with 5 bases between the two ends. Germline assignment: CDR1 WSHSY and CDR2 SAAADI. The CDR3 length is 12 residues. DNA for the CDR3: TGCGCCAGCAGTGAGATCAACTACGAGCAGTACTTC. Translating it yields CASSEINYEQYF.

The chain joins TRBV5-4 to TRBJ2-1; D gene ambiguous. Germline assignment: CDR1 SGHNT and CDR2 YYREEE (reference sequence). The CDR3 runs to 12 residues. V was shortened by 5 bases and J by 7 bases, with 10 bases between the two germline ends. The CDR3 spells CASRSGGNEQFF. The CDR3 DNA is TGTGCCAGCAGATCAGGTGGGAATGAGCAGTTCTTC.

The count of this clone is one. The V call is TRBV6-6, the J call TRBJ2-7; D unresolved. The CDR3 is 12 residues long. The V gene lost 6 bases and the J gene lost 1 base, with 7 bases spanning the gap. Germline values: CDR1 MNHNY, CDR2 SVGAGI (reference sequence). The CDR3 here is CASSIDSYEQYF. Written as DNA, the CDR3 is TGTGCCAGCAGCATAGATTCCTACGAGCAGTACTTC.

This chain uses TRBV28 with TRBJ2-2, with 9 bases identical to TRBD1. There are 15 residues in the CDR3. The germline CDR1 and CDR2 sequences are MDHEN and SYDVKM. V lost 2 bases and J lost 8; bases outside the gene matches: 6. Here the CDR3 reads CASSLAGTGYGELFF. DNA for the CDR3: TGTGCCAGCAGTTTAGCGGGGACAGGGTATGGGGAGCTGTTTTTT.